This T cell receptor beta chain was identified during a study of graft-versus-host responses after intestinal transplantation. Study results and caveats: Allografts carried high graft-versus-host to host-versus-graft clonal ratios in patients having graft-donor T cell macrochimerism.

TCRdb's table, derived via immunoSEQ multiplex PCR, lists solely in-frame clones and lacks some. This table holds about 93,000 clones, over 80% found once. Germline CDR1 is MNHEY and CDR2 is SVGAGI. This CDR3 has 14 residues. The junction had 7 bases not matched to a gene; V was cut back by 6 bases and J by 3 bases. This clone is a singleton in its sample. Antigen unknown. The specimen was unstimulated CD8+ T cells sorted from spleen or lymph node cells, collected before intestinal transplant. The chain has TRBV6-5 and TRBJ2-7; TRBD1 aligns across 8 bases. This sequence was found in a human donor who received an intestinal transplant. The CDR3 here is CASRDRGQIYEQYF. CDR3 nucleotide sequence: TGTGCCAGCAGAGACAGGGGTCAAATCTACGAGCAGTACTTC.